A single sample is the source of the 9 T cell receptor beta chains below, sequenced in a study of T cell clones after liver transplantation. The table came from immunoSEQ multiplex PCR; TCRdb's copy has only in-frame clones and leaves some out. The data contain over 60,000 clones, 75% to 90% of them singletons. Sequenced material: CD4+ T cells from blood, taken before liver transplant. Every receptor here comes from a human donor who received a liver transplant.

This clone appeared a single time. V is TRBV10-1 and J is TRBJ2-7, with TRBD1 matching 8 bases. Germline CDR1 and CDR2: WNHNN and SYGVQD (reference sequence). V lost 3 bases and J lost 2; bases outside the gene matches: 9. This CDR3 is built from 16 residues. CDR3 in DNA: TGCGCCAGCAGTGACCAAGCAGGGACAGGACCCTACGAGCAGTACTTC. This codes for CASSDQAGTGPYEQYF.

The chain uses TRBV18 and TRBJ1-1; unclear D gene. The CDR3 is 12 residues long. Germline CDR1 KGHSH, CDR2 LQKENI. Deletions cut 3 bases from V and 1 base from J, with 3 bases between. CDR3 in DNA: TGTGCCAGCTCACCTACGAACACTGAAGCTTTCTTT. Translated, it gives CASSPTNTEAFF. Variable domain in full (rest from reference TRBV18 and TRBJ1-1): NAGVMQNPRHLVRRRGQEARLRCSPMKGHSHVYWYRQLPEEGLKFMVYLQKENIIDESGMPKERFSAEFPKEGPSILRIQQVVRGDSAAYFCASSPTNTEAFFGQGTRLTVV.

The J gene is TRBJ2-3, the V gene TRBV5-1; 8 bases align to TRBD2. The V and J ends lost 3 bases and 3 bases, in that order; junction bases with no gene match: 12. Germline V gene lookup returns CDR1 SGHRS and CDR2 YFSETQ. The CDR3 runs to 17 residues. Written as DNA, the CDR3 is TGCGCCAGCAGCTCGGGGAATAGCGGGATAGGAACAGATACGCAGTATTTT. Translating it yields CASSSGNSGIGTDTQYF.

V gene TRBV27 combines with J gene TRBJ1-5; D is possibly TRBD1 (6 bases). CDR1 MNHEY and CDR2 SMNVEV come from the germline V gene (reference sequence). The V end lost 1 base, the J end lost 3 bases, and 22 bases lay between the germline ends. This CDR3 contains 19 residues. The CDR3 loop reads CASSLYRVPNLPTNQPQHF. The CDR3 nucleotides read TGTGCCAGCAGTTTATACAGGGTACCTAACCTCCCGACCAATCAGCCCCAGCATTTT.

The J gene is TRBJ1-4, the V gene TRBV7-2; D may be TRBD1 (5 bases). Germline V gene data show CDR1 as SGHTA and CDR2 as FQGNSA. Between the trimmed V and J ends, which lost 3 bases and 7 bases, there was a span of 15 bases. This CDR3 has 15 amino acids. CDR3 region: CASSFGNGRGEKLFF. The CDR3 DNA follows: TGTGCCAGCAGCTTTGGAAACGGGAGGGGTGAAAAACTGTTTTTT.

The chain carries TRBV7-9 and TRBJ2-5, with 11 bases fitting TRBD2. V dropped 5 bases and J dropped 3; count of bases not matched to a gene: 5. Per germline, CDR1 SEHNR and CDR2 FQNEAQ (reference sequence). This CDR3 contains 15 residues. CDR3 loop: CASSPRLAGKETQYF. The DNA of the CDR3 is TGTGCCAGCAGCCCGCGACTAGCGGGGAAAGAGACCCAGTACTTC. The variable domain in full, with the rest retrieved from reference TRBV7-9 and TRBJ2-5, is DTGVSQNPRHKITKRGQNVTFRCDPISEHNRLYWYRQTLGQGPEFLTYFQNEAQLEKSRLLSDRFSAERPKGSFSTLEIQRTEQGDSAMYLCASSPRLAGKETQYFGPGTRLLVL.

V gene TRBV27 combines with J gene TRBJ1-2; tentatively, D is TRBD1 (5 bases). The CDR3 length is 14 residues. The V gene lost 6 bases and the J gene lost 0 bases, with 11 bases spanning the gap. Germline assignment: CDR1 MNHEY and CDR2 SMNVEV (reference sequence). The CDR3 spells CASSPLDTNYGYTF. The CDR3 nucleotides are TGTGCCAGCAGCCCACTGGACACTAACTATGGCTACACCTTC.

The CDR3: CASSTGTGGETQYF. The CDR3 nucleotides are TGTGCCAGCAGTACCGGGACAGGGGGTGAGACCCAGTACTTC. V usage is TRBV6-5 and J usage is TRBJ2-5; the match to TRBD1 covers 11 bases. Looked up from germline, CDR1 is MNHEY and CDR2 is SVGAGI. With V trimmed by 5 bases and J by 5 bases, 4 bases remained unmatched. This CDR3 has 14 amino acids.

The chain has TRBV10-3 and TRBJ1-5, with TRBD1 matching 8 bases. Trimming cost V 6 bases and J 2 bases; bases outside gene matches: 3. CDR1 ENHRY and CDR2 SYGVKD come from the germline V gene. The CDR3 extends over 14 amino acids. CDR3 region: CAISTGQGNQPQHF. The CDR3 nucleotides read TGTGCCATCAGCACGGGACAGGGCAATCAGCCCCAGCATTTT.